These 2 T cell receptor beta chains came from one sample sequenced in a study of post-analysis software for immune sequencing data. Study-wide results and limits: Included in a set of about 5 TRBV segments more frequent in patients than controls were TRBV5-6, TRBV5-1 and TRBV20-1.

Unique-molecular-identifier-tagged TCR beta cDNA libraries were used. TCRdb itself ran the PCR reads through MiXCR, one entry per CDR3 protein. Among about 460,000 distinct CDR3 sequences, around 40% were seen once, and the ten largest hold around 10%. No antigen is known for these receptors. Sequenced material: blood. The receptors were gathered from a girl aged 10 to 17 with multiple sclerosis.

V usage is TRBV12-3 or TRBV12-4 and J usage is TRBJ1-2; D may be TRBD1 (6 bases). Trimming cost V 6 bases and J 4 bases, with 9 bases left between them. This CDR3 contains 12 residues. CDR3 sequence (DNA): TGTGCCAGCAGGCTAGGGGGCTATGGCTACACCTTC. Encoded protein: CASRLGGYGYTF.

CDR3 protein: CAISETGEIGEAFF. CDR3 DNA: TGTGCCATCAGTGAGACAGGGGAGATAGGTGAAGCTTTCTTT. The J gene is TRBJ1-1, the V gene TRBV10-3, with TRBD1 matching over 7 bases. The CDR3 extends over 14 amino acids. CDR1 and CDR2 (germline): ENHRY, SYGVKD. J was trimmed by 7 bases and V by 2 bases; bases with no gene match: 7.